The next 22 T cell receptor beta chains were all read from a single sample in a study of persistence of HIV-infected CD4 T cells. This nonspecific control used anti-CD3/anti-CD28 bead stimulation of CD4+ T cells. Responding CD4+ T cells were sorted by upregulation of both CD40 ligand and CD69. This was the immunoSEQ version 4 assay in survey mode. Libraries were prepared by immunoSEQ multiplex PCR; TCRdb keeps only in-frame clonotypes and omits some of them. In the table there are 35,000 to 45,000 clones, about 91% of which are singletons. Antigens of these TCRs are unknown. The input for sequencing was CD4+ T cells sorted from PBMCs after roughly 18-hour stimulation, taken from a patient who received antiretroviral therapy. The receptors come from an adult man with HIV who was CMV-seropositive.

V is TRBV6-5 and J is TRBJ1-2; TRBD1 agrees at 11 bases. V gave up 5 bases and J gave up 6 bases; unmatched junction bases: 5. This CDR3 has 14 amino acids. Germline loops: CDR1 MNHEY, CDR2 SVGAGI. Written as DNA, the CDR3 is TGTGCCAGCAGTACCTGGACAGGGGGCAATGGCTACACCTTC. Its protein is CASSTWTGGNGYTF.

Comments on this clone: The identical CDR3 is also encoded by other nucleotide sequences in the sample. The genes are TRBV11-3 and TRBJ2-3, with D perhaps matching TRBD1 or TRBD2 (5 bases each). The V gene lost 0 bases and the J gene lost 1 base, with 5 bases spanning the gap. CDR3 size: 14 residues. CDR1 and CDR2 (germline): SGHNT, YENEEA. The CDR3 bases are TGTGCCAGCAGCTTAGAGGGGGGCACAGATACGCAGTATTTT. Protein product: CASSLEGGTDTQYF.

This clone was seen a single time. The chain employs TRBV30 and TRBJ1-6; D perhaps matches TRBD1 (5 bases). This CDR3 has 14 amino acids. Trimming removed 5 bases from V and 6 bases from J, with 14 bases in between. Per the germline V gene, CDR1 is GTSNPN and CDR2 is SVGIG (reference sequence). CDR3 loop: CAWDPGRPNSPLHF. Written as DNA, the CDR3 is TGTGCCTGGGATCCAGGGAGGCCTAATTCACCCCTCCACTTT. The whole variable domain, filled in from reference TRBV30 and TRBJ1-6, reads SQTIHQWPATLVQPVGSPLSLECTVEGTSNPNLYWYRQAAGRGLQLLFYSVGIGQISSEVPQNLSASRPQDRQFILSSKKLLLSDSGFYLCAWDPGRPNSPLHFGNGTRLTVT.

This chain joins TRBV4-1 and TRBJ2-7; D unresolved. Germline values: CDR1 MGHRA, CDR2 YSYEKL. The length of the CDR3 is 12 residues. V was pared by 0 bases and J by 6 bases, with 6 bases between. Here the CDR3 DNA reads TGCGCCAGCAGCCAAGAAAAGGGCGAGCAGTACTTC. The encoded protein is CASSQEKGEQYF.

This rearrangement joins TRBV6-2 or TRBV6-3 to TRBJ2-3; D unresolved. Germline CDR1 and CDR2: MNHEY and SVGEGT. V was shortened by 4 bases and J by 7 bases, with 12 bases between the two germline ends. The CDR3 spans 13 residues. The CDR3 bases are TGTGCCAGCAGTTTTCCGCCGTCAAATACGCAGTATTTT. Protein product: CASSFPPSNTQYF.

V and J are TRBV7-8 and TRBJ2-5, with a weak D call TRBD1 (7 bases). This CDR3 region has 15 residues. V gave up 10 bases and J gave up 1 base, with 19 bases separating them. Germline V gene lookup returns CDR1 SGHVS and CDR2 FQNEAQ. The CDR3 sequence: CATLRGDSIQETQYF. The CDR3 DNA sequence: TGTGCCACTCTGAGGGGGGACAGTATCCAAGAGACCCAGTACTTC.

The chain recombines TRBV5-1 with TRBJ1-3; D might be TRBD1 (6 bases). The CDR3 extends over 15 amino acids. Trimming stripped 2 bases from V and 4 bases from J, with 13 bases between. CDR1 and CDR2 from the germline V gene are SGHRS and YFSETQ. CDR3 in amino acids: CASSFEGGQGNTIYF. CDR3 coding DNA: TGCGCCAGCAGCTTTGAGGGGGGGCAAGGAAACACCATATATTTT.

This clone has just one count. The chain combines TRBV2 with TRBJ1-5; 7 nucleotides agree with TRBD1. The CDR3 covers 14 residues. V dropped 4 bases and J dropped 7; count of bases not matched to a gene: 7. Germline V gene data show CDR1 as SNHLY and CDR2 as FYNNEI. For the CDR3, the DNA is TGTGCCAGCAGTGGACAGGGAACAAGACAGCCCCAGCATTTT. This sequence encodes CASSGQGTRQPQHF.

This chain links TRBV6-1 with TRBJ2-4; possibly TRBD2 for D (6 bases). The V and J ends lost 3 bases and 5 bases respectively, with 14 bases between them. Germline loops: CDR1 MNHNS, CDR2 SASEGT. CDR3 size: 15 residues. In nucleotides, the CDR3 is TGTGCCAGCAGTGATAGCTGGCGGGGCGAAAACATTCAGTACTTC. This sequence encodes CASSDSWRGENIQYF.

The chain is built from TRBV7-2 and TRBJ2-3; D is possibly TRBD2 (6 bases). The CDR3 covers 16 residues. Trimming took 5 bases from V and 1 from J, leaving 16 bases between them. Germline-derived CDR1 and CDR2 are SGHTA and FQGNSA. CDR3 protein: CASSQGLRGRTDTQYF. The CDR3 nucleotides are TGTGCCAGCAGCCAAGGTTTGCGGGGTCGCACAGATACGCAGTATTTT.

The V call is TRBV30, the J call TRBJ2-7; 7 bases are shared with TRBD1. Germline V gene sequence: CDR1 GTSNPN, CDR2 SVGIG (reference sequence). The CDR3 runs to 13 residues. Trimming cost V 3 bases and J 2 bases; bases outside gene matches: 4. The CDR3: CAWSIDRAYEQYF. CDR3 nucleotide sequence: TGTGCCTGGAGCATCGACAGGGCCTACGAGCAGTACTTC.

The chain combines TRBV2 with TRBJ2-7, with TRBD1 as a possible D gene (6 bases). V was trimmed by 5 bases and J by 7 bases, leaving 15 bases between them. Per germline, CDR1 SNHLY and CDR2 FYNNEI. CDR3 length: 13 amino acids. The CDR3: CASSPDRMGEQYF. The CDR3 nucleotides are TGTGCCAGCAGTCCTGACAGGATGGGGGAGCAGTACTTC.

V is TRBV4-1 and J is TRBJ1-1; 11 positions match TRBD1. In germline, CDR1 is MGHRA, CDR2 YSYEKL. The CDR3 covers 14 residues. Germline trimming cut 3 bases from V and 4 bases from J; bases unmatched to any gene: 1. The CDR3 coding sequence is TGCGCCAGCAGCCACGGGACAGGGGGCACTGAAGCTTTCTTT. Amino acid sequence: CASSHGTGGTEAFF.

This clone was counted between two and nine times. The V and J genes are TRBV10-3 and TRBJ1-6; tentative D call: TRBD1 (6 bases). The CDR3 loop spans 15 amino acids. V was cut by 6 bases and J by 5 bases, with 14 bases left in between. Per germline, CDR1 ENHRY and CDR2 SYGVKD. In nucleotides, the CDR3 is TGTGCCATCAGCACAGGGTATGGGGATAATTCACCCCTCCACTTT. Residues: CAISTGYGDNSPLHF.

This chain connects TRBV12-5 to TRBJ2-5; TRBD1 agrees at 7 bases. Trimming at V came to 6 bases and at J to 5 bases, leaving 6 bases not matched to a gene. CDR3 length: 13 amino acids. Germline assignment: CDR1 LGHNT and CDR2 FRNRAP. The CDR3 region has the DNA TGTGCTAGTGGCTCCGGACAGGACGAGACCCAGTACTTC. Translation gives CASGSGQDETQYF.

This clone was picked up one time. The chain recombines TRBV7-2 with TRBJ2-7, with TRBD1 as a possible D gene (6 bases). CDR3 length: 14 amino acids. CDR1 and CDR2 from the germline V gene are SGHTA and FQGNSA. The ends were cut back, 1 base at V and 6 bases at J, with 13 bases in the middle. CDR3 residues: CASSLGVQGGEQYF. CDR3 coding DNA: TGTGCCAGCAGCTTAGGAGTACAGGGCGGCGAGCAGTACTTC.

The chain recombines TRBV11-3 with TRBJ2-7; a possible D gene is TRBD1 (8 bases). From germline, CDR1 is SGHNT and CDR2 YENEEA. The CDR3 covers 15 residues. Trimming removed 0 bases at V and 2 bases at J, with 11 bases between. The CDR3 DNA is TGTGCCAGCAGCTTAGAACAGGGGGGGACCTACGAGCAGTACTTC. Its translation is CASSLEQGGTYEQYF.

The chain employs TRBV29-1 and TRBJ2-2; D ambiguous. The CDR3 is made up of 15 amino acids. The V end lost 4 bases, the J end lost 0 bases, and 12 bases lay between the germline ends. CDR1 SQVTM and CDR2 ANQGSEA come from the germline V gene. CDR3 sequence reads: CSVAVPVPNTGELFF. For the CDR3, the DNA is TGCAGCGTTGCCGTTCCAGTCCCGAACACCGGGGAGCTGTTTTTT.

The V gene is TRBV9, the J gene TRBJ1-6; a possible D gene is TRBD1 (5 bases). This CDR3 spans 14 amino acids. Trimming cost V 3 bases and J 7 bases, with 11 bases left between them. The germline gives CDR1 SGDLS, CDR2 YYNGEE. CDR3 DNA: TGTGCCAGCAGCGGAACAGGACCCAATTCACCCCTCCACTTT. Translated, it gives CASSGTGPNSPLHF.

The chain joins TRBV7-8 to TRBJ1-2; no clear D. Trimming took 2 bases from V and 3 from J, leaving 7 bases between them. The CDR3 consists of 13 residues. Germline CDR1 is SGHVS and CDR2 is FQNEAQ. CDR3 in DNA: TGTGCCAGCAGCTTAAGGGAACACTATGGCTACACCTTC. Translation: CASSLREHYGYTF.

The chain has TRBV5-1 and TRBJ1-1, with D tentatively TRBD1 (6 bases). CDR1 and CDR2 (germline): SGHRS, YFSETQ. There are 14 residues in the CDR3. The ends were cut back, 0 bases at V and 5 bases at J, with 11 bases in the middle. As DNA, the CDR3 is TGCGCCAGCAGCTTGGGACAGGTGAGGACTGAAGCTTTCTTT. Residues: CASSLGQVRTEAFF.

The chain couples TRBV5-6 to TRBJ1-1; D uncertain. The length of the CDR3 is 15 residues. CDR1 is SGHDT, CDR2 YYEEEE, per germline. Trimming pared 4 bases from V and 0 bases from J, leaving 13 bases between. CDR3 sequence: CASSDGPALNTEAFF. The CDR3 DNA reads TGTGCCAGCAGCGATGGGCCAGCATTGAACACTGAAGCTTTCTTT.